Included here is one TCR beta chain sequence, with context. In its sample, this clone was seen once. The clone's antigen remains unknown. No much larger clone is present one base from it, and per-base qualities are unavailable. The collaborating institutions used their own protocols to collect whole blood in K2EDTA tubes. For TCRbeta analysis, collaborators shipped samples in one of three forms: frozen whole blood, isolated PBMCs, or DNA extracted from either of those sample types. TCRbeta CDR3 regions were amplified from genomic DNA by means of the immunoSEQ Assay, a bias-controlled multiplex PCR. Turning to the authors' computational methods: The number of nucleated cells in each sample was estimated by amplification of reference gene primers within the assay. Sequence reads were collapsed and filtered to measure the absolute abundance of every unique TCRbeta CDR3 rearrangement. For each sample, productive Simpson clonality was calculated as the square root of Simpson's diversity index over productive rearrangements. Entries here come from immuneACCESS through TCRdb and include only in-frame sequences with V and J called. Some clones fail to appear in such tables; in the studies checked, an unresolved V gene covers under half of the shortfall, and the cause of the remainder is unknown. V and J calls and clone size follow that table, whereas D and trimming were derived from the DNA. Across this sample there are tens of thousands of clones, with around 90% seen only once. The ten largest clones represent around 30% of the sample.

The data are from a study of blood T cell repertoires in COVID-19 (dated by TCRdb to the early 2020s). Background on the whole study: Collaborator samples came from the United States, Italy and Spain and covered acute and convalescent phases of COVID-19. The samples were drawn from the first 160 participants of the ongoing ImmuneRACE study and from 1,254 subjects provided by 6 global collaborators. The sample metadata nearly always contained a de-identified subject ID, COVID-19 status, age in years and sex. Subjects who had been exposed to COVID-19, were actively infected with it, or had recovered from it provided the deeply sampled blood TCRbeta repertoires that made up the dataset. The repertoires were released in a freely available public database intended as a resource for research on the immune response to SARS-CoV-2. HLA class I and class II types, where available, came from metadata supplied by the sample provider rather than from assay-based typing. The material from the prospective study consisted of cDNA or gDNA derived from T cells, B-cell-depleted T cells, or PBMCs.

CDR1 is given as SGHNT and CDR2 as YYREEE, both from the germline V gene (reference sequence). V gives up 4 bases and J gives up 4 bases, and the segment between their germline ends measures 17 bases. Its CDR3 holds 15 amino acids, cysteine through phenylalanine. Only CDR3 DNA remains: 45 bases, in frame from the first base. What the authors observed across the whole study: The quantity of clinical and demographic metadata differed by source and by participant and was supplied without curation.

Sequencing input: peripheral blood. This sequence uses TRBV5-4 and TRBJ1-2, with TRBD1 perhaps the D gene, on 6 matching bases. This TCR was sampled from a man in his fifties or sixties with acute or convalescent COVID-19. The CDR3 loop reads CASSPEWWDTYGYTF. The DNA reads as follows: TGTGCCAGCAGCCCCGAGTGGTGGGACACCTATGGCTACACCTTC.